This T cell receptor beta chain was sequenced during a study of T cell responses to AZD1222 COVID-19 vaccine. Profiling relied on immunoSEQ multiplex PCR, and the TCRdb table lists in-frame clones only, not all of them. The data show 90,000 to 100,000 clones, with about nine tenths seen just once and approximately 15% held by the top ten. In this sample, this clone turned up once. Antigen: not known. The DNA is left out, because the CDR3 cannot be placed on it with certainty; the CDR3 is given as TCRdb lists it. Whole-study findings and limits: The donor group comprised mostly white British people and more females; the analysis possibly underestimated clonal diversity. Two doses of AZD1222 preceded a rise in Spike-specific TCR breadth and depth.

The CDR3 has 17 amino acids, counting both end residues. CDR1 LGHNT and CDR2 FRNRAP come from the germline V gene. The TCR was taken from an adult who received the AZD1222 COVID-19 vaccine. Sequencing was performed on peripheral blood, taken 28 days after the second AZD1222 dose. The chain links TRBV12-5 to TRBJ2-5; the table assigns TRBD2, which was not confirmed against the DNA. The CDR3 sequence: CASGLAVDTGVQETQYF.